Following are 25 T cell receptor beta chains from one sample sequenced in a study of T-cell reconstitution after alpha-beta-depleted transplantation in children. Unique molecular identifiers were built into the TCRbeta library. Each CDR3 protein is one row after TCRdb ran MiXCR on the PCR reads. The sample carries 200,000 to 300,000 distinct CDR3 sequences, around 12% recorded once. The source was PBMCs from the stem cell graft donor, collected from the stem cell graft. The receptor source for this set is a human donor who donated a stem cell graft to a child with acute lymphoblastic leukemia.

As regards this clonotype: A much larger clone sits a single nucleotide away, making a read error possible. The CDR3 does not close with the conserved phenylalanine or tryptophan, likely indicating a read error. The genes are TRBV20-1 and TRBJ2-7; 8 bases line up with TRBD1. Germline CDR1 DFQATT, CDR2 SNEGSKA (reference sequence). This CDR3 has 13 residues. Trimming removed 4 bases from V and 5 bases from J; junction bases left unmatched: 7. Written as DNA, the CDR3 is TGCAGTGCTACGTGGGACAGGCCTGACGAGCAGTACTCC. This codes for CSATWDRPDEQYS.

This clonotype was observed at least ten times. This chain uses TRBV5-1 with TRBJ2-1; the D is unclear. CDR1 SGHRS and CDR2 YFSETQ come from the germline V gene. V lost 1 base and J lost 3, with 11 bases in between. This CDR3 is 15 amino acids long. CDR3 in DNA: TGCGCCAGCAGCTTGTCCCCCCTGGGCTACAATGAGCAGTTCTTC. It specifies CASSLSPLGYNEQFF.

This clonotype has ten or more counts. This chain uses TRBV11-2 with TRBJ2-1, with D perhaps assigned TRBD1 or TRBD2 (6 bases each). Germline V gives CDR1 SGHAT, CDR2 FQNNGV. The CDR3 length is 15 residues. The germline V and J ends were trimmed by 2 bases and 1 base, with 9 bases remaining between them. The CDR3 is CASSLTGRSYNEQFF. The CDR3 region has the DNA TGTGCCAGCAGCTTAACAGGGAGGTCCTACAATGAGCAGTTCTTC.

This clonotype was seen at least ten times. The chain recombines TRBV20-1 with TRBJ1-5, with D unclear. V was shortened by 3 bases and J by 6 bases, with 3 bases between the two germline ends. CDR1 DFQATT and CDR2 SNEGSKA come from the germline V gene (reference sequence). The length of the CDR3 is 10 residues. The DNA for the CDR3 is TGCAGTGCTAGCGGTCAGCCCCAGCATTTT. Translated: CSASGQPQHF.

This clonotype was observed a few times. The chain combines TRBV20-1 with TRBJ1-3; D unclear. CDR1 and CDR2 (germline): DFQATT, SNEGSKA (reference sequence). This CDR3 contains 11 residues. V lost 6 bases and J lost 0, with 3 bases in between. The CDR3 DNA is TGCAGTGCCCTCTCTGGAAACACCATATATTTT. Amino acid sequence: CSALSGNTIYF.

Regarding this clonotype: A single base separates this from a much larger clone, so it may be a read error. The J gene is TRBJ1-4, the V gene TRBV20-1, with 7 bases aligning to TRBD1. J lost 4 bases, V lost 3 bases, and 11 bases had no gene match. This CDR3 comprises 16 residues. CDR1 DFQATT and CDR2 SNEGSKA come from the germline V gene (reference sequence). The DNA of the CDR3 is TGCAGTGCTAGTGAAAGGGGGCATAGGGTTAATGAAAAACTGTTTTTT. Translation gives CSASERGHRVNEKLFF.

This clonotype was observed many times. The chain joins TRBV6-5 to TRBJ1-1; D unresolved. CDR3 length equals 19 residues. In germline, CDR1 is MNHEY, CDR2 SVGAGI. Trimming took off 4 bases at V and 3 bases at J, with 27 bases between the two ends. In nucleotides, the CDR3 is TGTGCCAGCAGTTTAGTTTCCGGGCCCCGAAGTCATTGGGACACTGAAGCTTTCTTT. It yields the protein CASSLVSGPRSHWDTEAFF.

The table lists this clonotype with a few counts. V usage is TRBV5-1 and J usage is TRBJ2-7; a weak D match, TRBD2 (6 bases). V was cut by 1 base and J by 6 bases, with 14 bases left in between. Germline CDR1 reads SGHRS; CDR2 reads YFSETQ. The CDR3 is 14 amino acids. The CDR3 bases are TGCGCCAGCAGCTTGTGGATGAACGGGGGCGAGCAGTACTTC. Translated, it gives CASSLWMNGGEQYF.

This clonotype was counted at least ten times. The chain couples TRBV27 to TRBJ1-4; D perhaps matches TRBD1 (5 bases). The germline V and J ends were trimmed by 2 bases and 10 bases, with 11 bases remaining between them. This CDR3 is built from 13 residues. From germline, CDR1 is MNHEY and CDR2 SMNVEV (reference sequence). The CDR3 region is CASSLQGERKLFF. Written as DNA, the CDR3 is TGTGCCAGCAGTTTACAAGGGGAGAGAAAACTGTTTTTT.

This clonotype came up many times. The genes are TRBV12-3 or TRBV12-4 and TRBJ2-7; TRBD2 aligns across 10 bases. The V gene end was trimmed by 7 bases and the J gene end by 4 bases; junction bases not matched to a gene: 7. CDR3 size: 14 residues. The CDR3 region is CASTPGLAVYEQYF. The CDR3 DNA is TGTGCCAGCACCCCTGGACTAGCGGTATACGAGCAGTACTTC.

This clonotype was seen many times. CDR3 sequence (DNA): TGCGCCAGCAGCTCCGGGACAGGGGGTAATGAAAAACTGTTTTTT. It yields the protein CASSSGTGGNEKLFF. The rearrangement links TRBV5-1 to TRBJ1-4, with 11 bases that match TRBD1. The CDR3 contains 15 residues. The V segment lost 3 bases and the J segment 4 bases; nucleotides outside the gene matches: 2. Germline lookup yields CDR1 SGHRS and CDR2 YFSETQ.

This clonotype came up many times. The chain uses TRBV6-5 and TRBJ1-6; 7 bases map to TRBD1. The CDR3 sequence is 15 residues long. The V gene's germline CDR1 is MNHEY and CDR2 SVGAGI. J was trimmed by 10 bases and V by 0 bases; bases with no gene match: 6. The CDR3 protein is CASSYSGQTGSPLHF. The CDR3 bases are TGTGCCAGCAGTTACTCGGGACAGACGGGGTCACCCCTCCACTTT.

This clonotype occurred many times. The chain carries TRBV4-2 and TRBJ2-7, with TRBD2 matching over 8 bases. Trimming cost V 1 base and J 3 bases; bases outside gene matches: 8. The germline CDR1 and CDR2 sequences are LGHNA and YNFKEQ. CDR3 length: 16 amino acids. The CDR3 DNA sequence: TGTGCCAGCAGCCAAGCAGCGGGGGAGGCGAGCTACGAGCAGTACTTC. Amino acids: CASSQAAGEASYEQYF.

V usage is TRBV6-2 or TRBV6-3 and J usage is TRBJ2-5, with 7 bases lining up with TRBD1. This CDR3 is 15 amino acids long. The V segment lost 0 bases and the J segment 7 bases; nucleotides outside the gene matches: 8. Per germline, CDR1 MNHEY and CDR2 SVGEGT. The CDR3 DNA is TGTGCCAGCAGTTACTCGAGTAACAGGGGAACGACCCAGTACTTC. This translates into CASSYSSNRGTTQYF.

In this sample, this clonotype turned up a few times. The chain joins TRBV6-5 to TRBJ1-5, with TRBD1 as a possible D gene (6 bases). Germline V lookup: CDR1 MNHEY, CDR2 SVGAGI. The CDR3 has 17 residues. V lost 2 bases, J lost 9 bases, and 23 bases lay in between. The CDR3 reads CASSYRRAGQQGAPQHF. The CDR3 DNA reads TGTGCCAGCAGTTACCGTAGGGCGGGACAACAAGGGGCGCCCCAGCATTTT.

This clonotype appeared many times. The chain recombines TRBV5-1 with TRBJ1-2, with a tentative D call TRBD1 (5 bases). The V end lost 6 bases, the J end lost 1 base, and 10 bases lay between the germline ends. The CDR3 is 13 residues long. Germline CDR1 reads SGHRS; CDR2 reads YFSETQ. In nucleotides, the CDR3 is TGCGCCAGCACGGGGCAGGATAACTATGGCTACACCTTC. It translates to CASTGQDNYGYTF.

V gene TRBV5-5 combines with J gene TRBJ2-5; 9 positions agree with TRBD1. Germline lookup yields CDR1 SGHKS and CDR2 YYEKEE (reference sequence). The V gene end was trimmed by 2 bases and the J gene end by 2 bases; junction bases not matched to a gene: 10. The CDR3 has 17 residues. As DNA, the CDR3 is TGTGCCAGCAGCTTAATACCGGGACAGGGCCTTCAAGAGACCCAGTACTTC. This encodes CASSLIPGQGLQETQYF. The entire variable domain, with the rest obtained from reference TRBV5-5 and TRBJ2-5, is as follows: DAGVTQSPTHLIKTRGQQVTLRCSPISGHKSVSWYQQVLGQGPQFIFQYYEKEERGRGNFPDRFSARQFPNYSSELNVNALLLGDSALYLCASSLIPGQGLQETQYFGPGTRLLVL.

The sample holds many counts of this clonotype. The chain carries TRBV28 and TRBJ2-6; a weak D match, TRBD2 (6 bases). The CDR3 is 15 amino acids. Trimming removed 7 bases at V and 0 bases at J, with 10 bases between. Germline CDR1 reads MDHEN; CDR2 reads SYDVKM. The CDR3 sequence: CASKGGFSGANVLTF. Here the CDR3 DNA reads TGTGCCAGCAAAGGAGGGTTCTCTGGGGCCAACGTCCTGACTTTC.

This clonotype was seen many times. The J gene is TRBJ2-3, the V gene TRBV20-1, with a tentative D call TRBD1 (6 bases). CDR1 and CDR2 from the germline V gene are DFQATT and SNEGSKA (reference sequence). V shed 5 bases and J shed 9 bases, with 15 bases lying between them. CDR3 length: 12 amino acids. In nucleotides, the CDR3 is TGCAGTGCTGGTACAGGGAAGGTGACGCAGTATTTT. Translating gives CSAGTGKVTQYF.

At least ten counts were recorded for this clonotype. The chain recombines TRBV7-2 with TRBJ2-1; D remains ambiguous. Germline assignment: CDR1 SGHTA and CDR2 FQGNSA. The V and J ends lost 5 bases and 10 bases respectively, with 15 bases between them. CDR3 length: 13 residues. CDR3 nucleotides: TGTGCCAGCAGCACTTTCGTTAGAGAGGAGCAGTTCTTC. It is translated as CASSTFVREEQFF.

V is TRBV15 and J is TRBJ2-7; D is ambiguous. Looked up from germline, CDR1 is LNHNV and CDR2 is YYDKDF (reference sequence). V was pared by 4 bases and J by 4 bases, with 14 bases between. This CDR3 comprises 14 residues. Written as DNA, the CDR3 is TGTGCCACCAGCACGGACCGACGTATTTACGAGCAGTACTTC. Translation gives CATSTDRRIYEQYF.

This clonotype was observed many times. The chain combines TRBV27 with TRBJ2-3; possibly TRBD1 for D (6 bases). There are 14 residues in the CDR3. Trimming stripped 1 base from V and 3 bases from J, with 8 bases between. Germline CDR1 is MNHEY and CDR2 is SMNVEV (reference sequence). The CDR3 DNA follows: TGTGCCAGCAGTTTATACAGGGAAACAGATACGCAGTATTTT. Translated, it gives CASSLYRETDTQYF.

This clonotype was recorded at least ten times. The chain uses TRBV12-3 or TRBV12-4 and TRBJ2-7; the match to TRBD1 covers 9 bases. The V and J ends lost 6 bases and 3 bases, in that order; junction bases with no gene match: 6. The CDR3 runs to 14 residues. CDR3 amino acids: CASRSGTGYYEQYF. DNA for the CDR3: TGTGCCAGCAGATCCGGGACAGGGTACTACGAGCAGTACTTC.

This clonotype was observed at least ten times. CDR3 sequence (DNA): TGTGCCAGCAGTGCTAGGACATGGTTTTCCTACGAGCAGTACTTC. It codes for CASSARTWFSYEQYF. The genes are TRBV12-3 or TRBV12-4 and TRBJ2-7, with D possibly matching TRBD1 (5 bases). The V and J ends lost 5 bases and 1 base respectively, with 15 bases between them. This CDR3 has 15 amino acids.

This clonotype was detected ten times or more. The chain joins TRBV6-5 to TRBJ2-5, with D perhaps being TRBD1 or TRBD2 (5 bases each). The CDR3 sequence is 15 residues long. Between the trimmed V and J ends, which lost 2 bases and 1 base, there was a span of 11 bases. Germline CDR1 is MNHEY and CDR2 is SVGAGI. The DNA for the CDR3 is TGTGCCAGCAGTTACGGGGGACGGAGCCAAGAGACCCAGTACTTC. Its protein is CASSYGGRSQETQYF.